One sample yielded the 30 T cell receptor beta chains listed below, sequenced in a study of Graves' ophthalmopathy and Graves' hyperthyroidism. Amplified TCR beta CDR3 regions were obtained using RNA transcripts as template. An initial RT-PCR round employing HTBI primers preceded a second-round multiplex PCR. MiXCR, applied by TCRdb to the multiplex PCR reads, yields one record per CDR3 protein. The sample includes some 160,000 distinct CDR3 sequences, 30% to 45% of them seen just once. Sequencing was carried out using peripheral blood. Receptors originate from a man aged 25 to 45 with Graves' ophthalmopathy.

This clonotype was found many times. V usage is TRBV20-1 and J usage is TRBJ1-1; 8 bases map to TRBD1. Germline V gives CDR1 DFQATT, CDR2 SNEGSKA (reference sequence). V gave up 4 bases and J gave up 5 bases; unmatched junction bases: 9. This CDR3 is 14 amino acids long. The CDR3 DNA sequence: TGCAGTGCTACCATTACAGGGGGATGGACTGAAGCTTTCTTT. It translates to CSATITGGWTEAFF.

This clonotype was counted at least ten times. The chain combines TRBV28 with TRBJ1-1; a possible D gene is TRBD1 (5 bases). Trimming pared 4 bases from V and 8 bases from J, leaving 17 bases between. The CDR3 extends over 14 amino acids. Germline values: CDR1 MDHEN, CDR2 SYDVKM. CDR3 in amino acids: CASSSGTSPREAFF. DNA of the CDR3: TGTGCCAGCAGTTCGGGGACCTCACCGCGGGAAGCTTTCTTT.

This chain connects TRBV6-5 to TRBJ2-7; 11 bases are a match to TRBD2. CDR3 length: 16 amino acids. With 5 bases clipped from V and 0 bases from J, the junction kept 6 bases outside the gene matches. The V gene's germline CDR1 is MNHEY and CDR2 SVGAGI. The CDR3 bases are TGTGCCAGCAGTAACACCGGGACTAGCGGCTCCTACGAGCAGTACTTC. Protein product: CASSNTGTSGSYEQYF.

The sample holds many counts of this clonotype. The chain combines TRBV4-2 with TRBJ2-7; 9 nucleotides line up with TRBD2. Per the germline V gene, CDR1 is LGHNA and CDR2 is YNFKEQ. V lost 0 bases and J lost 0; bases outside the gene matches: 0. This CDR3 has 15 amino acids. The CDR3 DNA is TGTGCCAGCAGCCAAGATAGCGGGAGCTCCTACGAGCAGTACTTC. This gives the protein CASSQDSGSSYEQYF.

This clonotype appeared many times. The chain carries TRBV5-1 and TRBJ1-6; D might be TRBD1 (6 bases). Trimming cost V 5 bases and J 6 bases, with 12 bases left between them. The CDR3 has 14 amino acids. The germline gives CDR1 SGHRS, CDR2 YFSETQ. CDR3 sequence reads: CASSGGAINSPLHF. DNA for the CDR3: TGCGCCAGCAGTGGGGGGGCCATTAATTCACCCCTCCACTTT.

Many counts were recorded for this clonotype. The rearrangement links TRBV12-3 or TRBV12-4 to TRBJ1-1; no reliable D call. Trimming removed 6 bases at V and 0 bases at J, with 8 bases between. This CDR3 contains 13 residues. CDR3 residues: CASSGWMNTEAFF. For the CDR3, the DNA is TGTGCCAGCAGCGGGTGGATGAACACTGAAGCTTTCTTT.

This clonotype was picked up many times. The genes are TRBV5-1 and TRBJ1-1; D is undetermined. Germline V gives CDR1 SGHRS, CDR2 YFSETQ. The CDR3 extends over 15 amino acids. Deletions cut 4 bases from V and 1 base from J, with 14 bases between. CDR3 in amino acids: CASSVTPVENTEAFF. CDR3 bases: TGCGCCAGCAGCGTCACCCCGGTGGAGAACACTGAAGCTTTCTTT.

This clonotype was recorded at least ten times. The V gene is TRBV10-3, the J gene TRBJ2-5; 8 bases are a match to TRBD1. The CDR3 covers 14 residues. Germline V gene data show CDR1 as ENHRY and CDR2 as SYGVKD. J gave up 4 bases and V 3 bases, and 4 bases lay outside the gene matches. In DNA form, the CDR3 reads TGTGCCATCAGTGATCAGGGGGCGGGAGAGACCCAGTACTTC. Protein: CAISDQGAGETQYF.

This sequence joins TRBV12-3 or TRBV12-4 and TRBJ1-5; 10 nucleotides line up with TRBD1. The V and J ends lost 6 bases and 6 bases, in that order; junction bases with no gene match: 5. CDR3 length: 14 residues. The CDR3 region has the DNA TGTGCCAGCAGATATGGACAGGGGGGTCAGCCCCAGCATTTT. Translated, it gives CASRYGQGGQPQHF.

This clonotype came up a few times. Here the CDR3 reads CSARTTRGRETQYF. The CDR3 bases are TGCAGTGCTAGAACAACTAGAGGGCGAGAGACCCAGTACTTC. The chain joins TRBV20-1 to TRBJ2-5; D may be TRBD2 (5 bases). The CDR3 has 14 amino acids. Trimming removed 2 bases at V and 4 bases at J, with 14 bases between. Germline V gives CDR1 DFQATT, CDR2 SNEGSKA (reference sequence).

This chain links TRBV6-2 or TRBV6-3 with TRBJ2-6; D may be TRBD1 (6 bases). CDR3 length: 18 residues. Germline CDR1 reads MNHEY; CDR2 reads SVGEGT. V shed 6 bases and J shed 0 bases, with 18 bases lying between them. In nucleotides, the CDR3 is TGTGCCAGCAGCCCCCTCATCGGGACATTCTCTGGGGCCAACGTCCTGACTTTC. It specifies CASSPLIGTFSGANVLTF.

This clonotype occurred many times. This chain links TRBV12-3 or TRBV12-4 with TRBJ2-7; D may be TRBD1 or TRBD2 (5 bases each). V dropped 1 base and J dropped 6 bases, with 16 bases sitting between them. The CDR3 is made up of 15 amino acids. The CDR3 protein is CASSLDGTVPFEQYF. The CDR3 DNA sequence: TGTGCCAGCAGTTTAGATGGGACGGTCCCTTTCGAGCAGTACTTC.

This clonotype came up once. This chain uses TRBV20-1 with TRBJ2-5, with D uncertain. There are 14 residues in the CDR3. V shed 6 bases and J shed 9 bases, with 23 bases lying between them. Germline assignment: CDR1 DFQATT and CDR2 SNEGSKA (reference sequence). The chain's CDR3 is CSARLNVGVGPQYF. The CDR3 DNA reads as TGCAGTGCCAGACTTAATGTAGGAGTTGGTCCCCAGTACTTC.

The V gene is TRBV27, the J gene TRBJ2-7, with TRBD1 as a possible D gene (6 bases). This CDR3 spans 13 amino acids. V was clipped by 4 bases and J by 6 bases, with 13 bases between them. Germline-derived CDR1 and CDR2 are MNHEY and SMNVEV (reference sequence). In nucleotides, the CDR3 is TGTGCCAGCAGTTACACAGGGAGTGGCGAGCAGTACTTC. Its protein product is CASSYTGSGEQYF.

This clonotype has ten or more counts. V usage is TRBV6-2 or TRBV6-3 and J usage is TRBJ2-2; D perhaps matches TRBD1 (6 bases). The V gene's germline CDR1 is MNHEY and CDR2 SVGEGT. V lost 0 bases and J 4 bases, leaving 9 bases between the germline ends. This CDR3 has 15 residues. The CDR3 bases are TGTGCCAGCAGTTACTCGAGGGGGTTCACCGGGGAGCTGTTTTTT. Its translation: CASSYSRGFTGELFF.

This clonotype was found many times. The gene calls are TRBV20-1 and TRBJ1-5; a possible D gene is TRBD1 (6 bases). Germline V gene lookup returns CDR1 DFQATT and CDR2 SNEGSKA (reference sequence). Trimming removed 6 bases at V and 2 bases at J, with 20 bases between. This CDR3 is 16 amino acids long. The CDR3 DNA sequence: TGCAGTGCCTGTGACCTCAGGGGTGGGGGCAATCAGCCCCAGCATTTT. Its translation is CSACDLRGGGNQPQHF.

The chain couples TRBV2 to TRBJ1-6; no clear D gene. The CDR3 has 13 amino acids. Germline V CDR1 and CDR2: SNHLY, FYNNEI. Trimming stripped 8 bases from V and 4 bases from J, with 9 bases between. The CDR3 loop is CASRADYNSPLHF. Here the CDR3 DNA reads TGTGCCAGCCGGGCAGATTATAATTCACCCCTCCACTTT. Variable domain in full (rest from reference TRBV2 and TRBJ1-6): EPEVTQTPSHQVTQMGQEVILRCVPISNHLYFYWYRQILGQKVEFLVSFYNNEISEKSEIFDDQFSVERPDGSNFTLKIRSTKLEDSAMYFCASRADYNSPLHFGNGTRLTVT.

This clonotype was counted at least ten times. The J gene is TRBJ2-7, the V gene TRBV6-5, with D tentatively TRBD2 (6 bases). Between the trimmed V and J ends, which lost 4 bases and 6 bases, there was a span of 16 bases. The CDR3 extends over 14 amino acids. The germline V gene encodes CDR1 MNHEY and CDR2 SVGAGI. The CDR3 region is CASSSPGGAGEQYF. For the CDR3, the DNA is TGTGCCAGCAGTTCCCCCGGGGGAGCGGGCGAGCAGTACTTC.

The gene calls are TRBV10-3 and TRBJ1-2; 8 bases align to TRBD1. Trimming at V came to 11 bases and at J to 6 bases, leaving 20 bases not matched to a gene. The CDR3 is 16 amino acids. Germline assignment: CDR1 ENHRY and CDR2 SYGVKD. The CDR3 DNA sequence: TGTGCCGTGCGGGGGAGTAGGGCAGGGGGCGCGAATGGCTACACCTTC. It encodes CAVRGSRAGGANGYTF.

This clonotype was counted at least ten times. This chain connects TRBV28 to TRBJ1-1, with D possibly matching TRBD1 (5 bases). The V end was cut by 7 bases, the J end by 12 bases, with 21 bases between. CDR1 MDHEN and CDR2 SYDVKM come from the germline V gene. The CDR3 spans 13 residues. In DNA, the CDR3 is TGTGCCAGCAAAAGTGGGGGTGTTCGGATGCCTTTCTTT. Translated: CASKSGGVRMPFF.

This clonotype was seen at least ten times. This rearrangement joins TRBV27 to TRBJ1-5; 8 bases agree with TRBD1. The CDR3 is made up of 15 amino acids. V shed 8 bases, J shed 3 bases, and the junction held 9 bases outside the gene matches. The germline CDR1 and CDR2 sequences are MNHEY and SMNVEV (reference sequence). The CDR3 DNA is TGTGCCAGCCGACAGGGGCCGGGATACAATCAGCCCCAGCATTTT. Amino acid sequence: CASRQGPGYNQPQHF.

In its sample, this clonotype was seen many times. The DNA of the CDR3 is TGTGCCAGCAGTTTTTTAGGTGGCTACACCTTC. Translated, it gives CASSFLGGYTF. The gene calls are TRBV28 and TRBJ1-2; no firm D call. Trimming shortened V by 3 bases and J by 7 bases, and 6 bases separated the two germline ends. This CDR3 comprises 11 residues. CDR1 MDHEN and CDR2 SYDVKM come from the germline V gene.

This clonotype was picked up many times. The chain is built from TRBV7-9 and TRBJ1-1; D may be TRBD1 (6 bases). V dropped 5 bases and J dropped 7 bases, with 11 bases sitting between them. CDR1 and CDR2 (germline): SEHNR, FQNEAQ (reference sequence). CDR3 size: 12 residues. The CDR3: CASSLRDNEAFF. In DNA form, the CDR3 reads TGTGCCAGCAGCCTCCGGGACAATGAAGCTTTCTTT.

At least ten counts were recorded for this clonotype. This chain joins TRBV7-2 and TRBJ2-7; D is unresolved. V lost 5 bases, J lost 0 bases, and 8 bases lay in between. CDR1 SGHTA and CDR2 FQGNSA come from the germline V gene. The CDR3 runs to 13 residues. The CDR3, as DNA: TGTGCCAGCAGCAGATCACCCTCCTACGAGCAGTACTTC. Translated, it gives CASSRSPSYEQYF.

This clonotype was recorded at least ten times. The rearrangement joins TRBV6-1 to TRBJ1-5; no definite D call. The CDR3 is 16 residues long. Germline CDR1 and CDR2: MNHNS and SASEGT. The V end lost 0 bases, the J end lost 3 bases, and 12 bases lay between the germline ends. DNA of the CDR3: TGTGCCAGCAGTGAAGCGCGGCGGCTGATCAATCAGCCCCAGCATTTT. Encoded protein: CASSEARRLINQPQHF.

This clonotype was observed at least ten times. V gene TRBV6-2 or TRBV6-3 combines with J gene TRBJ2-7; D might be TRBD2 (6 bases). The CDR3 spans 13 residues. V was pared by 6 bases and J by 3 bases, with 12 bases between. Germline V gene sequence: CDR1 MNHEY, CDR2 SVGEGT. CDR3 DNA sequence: TGTGCCAGCAGCCACGAGGGACTCTACGAGCAGTACTTC. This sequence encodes CASSHEGLYEQYF.

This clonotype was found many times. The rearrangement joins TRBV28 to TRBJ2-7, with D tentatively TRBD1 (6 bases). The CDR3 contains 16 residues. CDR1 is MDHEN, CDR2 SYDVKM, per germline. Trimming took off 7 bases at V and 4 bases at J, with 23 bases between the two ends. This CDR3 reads CASTPDRRPDRYEQYF. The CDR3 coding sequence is TGTGCCAGCACCCCAGACCGACGACCGGACAGATACGAGCAGTACTTC.

CDR3 region: CASSVPSGTSGMETQYF. The DNA of the CDR3 is TGTGCCAGCAGTGTCCCTAGCGGGACTAGCGGGATGGAGACCCAGTACTTC. This chain uses TRBV6-1 with TRBJ2-5; 13 positions match TRBD2. Germline loops: CDR1 MNHNS, CDR2 SASEGT. J lost 5 bases, V lost 4 bases, and 10 bases had no gene match. The CDR3 contains 17 residues.

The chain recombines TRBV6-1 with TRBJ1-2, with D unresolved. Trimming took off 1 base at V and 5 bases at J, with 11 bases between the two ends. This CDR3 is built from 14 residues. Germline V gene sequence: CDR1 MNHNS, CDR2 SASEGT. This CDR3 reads CASSEGPGPYGYTF. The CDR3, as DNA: TGTGCCAGCAGTGAAGGACCCGGTCCTTATGGCTACACCTTC.

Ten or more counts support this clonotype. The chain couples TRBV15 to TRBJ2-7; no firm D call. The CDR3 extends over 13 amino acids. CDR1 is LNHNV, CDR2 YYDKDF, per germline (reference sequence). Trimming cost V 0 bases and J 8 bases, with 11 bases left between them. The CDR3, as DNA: TGTGCCACCAGCAGAGATCCGGACCAACAGCAGTACTTC. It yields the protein CATSRDPDQQQYF.